The next 26 T cell receptor beta chains were all read from a single sample in a study of patients and donors after allogeneic stem cell transplantation. One entry per CDR3 protein, called by TCRdb with MiXCR from the RT-PCR reads. This sample has more than 850,000 distinct CDR3 sequences, with around 17% found just once. The sample taken for sequencing was blood, either unsorted or a sorted T cell fraction (not recorded which). The receptors come from a human donor who was either an allogeneic HSCT recipient or a stem cell or donor lymphocyte infusion donor (not recorded which). It is not recorded whose cells these are; they may come from a transplant donor.

The J gene is TRBJ2-2, the V gene TRBV5-1; a possible D gene is TRBD1 (6 bases). This CDR3 region has 16 residues. Germline CDR1 and CDR2: SGHRS and YFSETQ. V shed 3 bases and J shed 0 bases, with 12 bases lying between them. Written as DNA, the CDR3 is TGCGCCAGCAGCTCACGACAGGTTCCGAACACCGGGGAGCTGTTTTTT. Protein sequence: CASSSRQVPNTGELFF.

This sequence joins TRBV29-1 and TRBJ1-1; D is ambiguous. Deletions cut 4 bases from V and 1 base from J, with 10 bases between. The germline gives CDR1 SQVTM, CDR2 ANQGSEA. The CDR3 runs to 13 residues. This chain's CDR3 is CSVALWENTEAFF. CDR3 nucleotides: TGCAGCGTTGCCTTATGGGAGAACACTGAAGCTTTCTTT.

The genes are TRBV9 and TRBJ1-2, with D unclear. Trimming removed 3 bases from V and 7 bases from J, with 10 bases in between. The CDR3 loop spans 12 amino acids. The germline V gene has CDR1 SGDLS and CDR2 YYNGEE. The CDR3: CASSGGILGYTF. The CDR3 DNA follows: TGTGCCAGCAGCGGTGGCATTCTTGGCTACACCTTC.

As to this clonotype: Because the CDR3's place on the DNA is in doubt, the DNA is left out and the CDR3 is given as listed by TCRdb. This sequence joins TRBV21-1 and TRBJ1-1; whether TRBD1, the table's D call, matches the DNA was not checked. TRBV21-1 is an annotated pseudogene. The CDR3 length equals 18 residues, ends included. Here the CDR3 reads CASSKGFGQGIMNTEAFF.

The chain recombines TRBV24-1 with TRBJ2-1; 11 positions agree with TRBD1. Germline values: CDR1 KGHDR, CDR2 SFDVKD. The CDR3 is 15 amino acids. Trimming took 4 bases from V and 9 from J; bases not matched to a gene: 7. The CDR3 region has the DNA TGTGCCACCAGTGACCTCGGACAGGGGGCAGGTGAGCAGTTCTTC. Translating it yields CATSDLGQGAGEQFF.

There are a few counts of this clonotype. The chain recombines TRBV7-2 with TRBJ2-3; possibly TRBD2 for D (5 bases). Germline V gene sequence: CDR1 SGHTA, CDR2 FQGNSA. The V gene lost 5 bases and the J gene lost 1 base, with 16 bases spanning the gap. This CDR3 comprises 16 residues. The CDR3 bases are TGTGCCAGCAGCGCCCGAACTAGATCCGGCACAGATACGCAGTATTTT. Translating gives CASSARTRSGTDTQYF.

This clonotype appeared a few times. This chain links TRBV2 with TRBJ1-1, with 8 bases fitting TRBD1. This CDR3 is 12 amino acids long. V was pared by 5 bases and J by 11 bases, with 7 bases of the junction left unmatched. The germline V gene has CDR1 SNHLY and CDR2 FYNNEI. The CDR3 protein is CASSLDRANAFF. CDR3 nucleotide sequence: TGTGCCAGCAGTTTGGACAGGGCGAACGCTTTCTTT.

The rearrangement joins TRBV12-3 or TRBV12-4 to TRBJ2-3; D might be TRBD2 (5 bases). The V end lost 3 bases, the J end lost 6 bases, and 13 bases lay between the germline ends. CDR3 size: 14 residues. CDR3 loop: CASSFRTRGDTQYF. CDR3 bases: TGTGCCAGCAGTTTCAGGACCCGCGGGGATACGCAGTATTTT.

V is TRBV20-1 and J is TRBJ2-1, with 11 bases that match TRBD2. CDR3 length equals 14 residues. With V trimmed by 8 bases and J by 3 bases, 6 bases remained unmatched. The germline V gene has CDR1 DFQATT and CDR2 SNEGSKA (reference sequence). The CDR3 DNA reads TGCAGTACCTCGACTAGCGGGAACTACAATGAGCAGTTCTTC. This codes for CSTSTSGNYNEQFF.

This clonotype was detected a few times. The gene calls are TRBV6-1 and TRBJ2-1; 7 bases are a match to TRBD2. The length of the CDR3 is 14 residues. CDR1 is MNHNS, CDR2 SASEGT, per germline. Losses at the gene ends were 2 bases for V and 8 bases for J; bases not matched to a gene: 6. DNA for the CDR3: TGTGCCAGCAGTGAAAGGCGGGGGTTCTATGAGCAGTTCTTC. This gives the protein CASSERRGFYEQFF.

This clonotype was seen more than once but under ten times. The genes are TRBV4-2 and TRBJ2-7; 8 bases agree with TRBD2. The CDR3 loop spans 14 amino acids. Germline lookup yields CDR1 LGHNA and CDR2 YNFKEQ. With V trimmed by 0 bases and J by 6 bases, 4 bases remained unmatched. The CDR3 DNA is TGTGCCAGCAGCCAAGAGGGACTAGTATCCGAGCAGTACTTC. Protein sequence: CASSQEGLVSEQYF.

This clonotype has a handful of counts. V is TRBV12-3 or TRBV12-4 and J is TRBJ2-1; D call uncertain. Between the trimmed V and J ends, which lost 6 bases and 10 bases, there was a span of 13 bases. The CDR3 contains 12 residues. The CDR3 region has the DNA TGTGCCAGCAGGGTGAGACGAGAGGAGCAGTTCTTC. Translated: CASRVRREEQFF.

V usage is TRBV6-2 or TRBV6-3 and J usage is TRBJ2-1, with D maybe TRBD2 (6 bases). The CDR3 runs to 15 residues. Trimming pared 7 bases from V and 10 bases from J, leaving 23 bases between. Germline CDR1 reads MNHEY; CDR2 reads SVGEGT. The CDR3 spells CASIQPGLARGEQFF. The CDR3 DNA reads as TGTGCCAGCATCCAACCGGGACTTGCCCGCGGGGAGCAGTTCTTC.

The CDR3 region is CASRVGRSTSGANVLTF. CDR3 in DNA: TGTGCCAGCAGAGTCGGGAGATCAACCTCTGGGGCCAACGTCCTGACTTTC. The chain links TRBV27 to TRBJ2-6; D perhaps matches TRBD2 (6 bases). V was clipped by 6 bases and J by 0 bases, with 15 bases between them. CDR1 MNHEY and CDR2 SMNVEV come from the germline V gene (reference sequence). The CDR3 extends over 17 amino acids.

This clonotype appeared many times. J is TRBJ1-6 and V is TRBV20-1, with a weak D call TRBD1 (5 bases). The V end was cut by 1 base, the J end by 7 bases, with 17 bases between. The germline V gene has CDR1 DFQATT and CDR2 SNEGSKA (reference sequence). The CDR3 length is 16 residues. The CDR3 DNA reads as TGCAGTGCTAGAGCTTTGAAGGGGATAGGGAATTCACCCCTCCACTTT. Residues: CSARALKGIGNSPLHF.

The CDR3 reads CASSREDTEAFF. Here the CDR3 DNA reads TGTGCCAGCAGCCGGGAGGACACTGAAGCTTTCTTT. The gene calls are TRBV5-6 and TRBJ1-1, with D unclear. The CDR3 consists of 12 residues. CDR1 and CDR2 (germline): SGHDT, YYEEEE. Trimming took off 4 bases at V and 3 bases at J, with 7 bases between the two ends.

This clonotype was counted only a few times. The rearrangement joins TRBV20-1 to TRBJ2-3; maybe TRBD1 (5 bases). Per the germline V gene, CDR1 is DFQATT and CDR2 is SNEGSKA (reference sequence). The CDR3 has 13 amino acids. This CDR3 is CSVDSRITDTQYF. For the CDR3, the DNA is TGCAGCGTCGACAGCAGGATCACAGATACGCAGTATTTT.

The rearrangement links TRBV12-3 or TRBV12-4 to TRBJ2-3; TRBD2 matches at 11 bases. This CDR3 spans 17 amino acids. The V segment lost 1 base and the J segment 1 base; nucleotides outside the gene matches: 4. In nucleotides, the CDR3 is TGTGCCAGCAGTTTAGTAAATAGCGGGAGGGGCACAGATACGCAGTATTTT. Encoded protein: CASSLVNSGRGTDTQYF.

The chain uses TRBV6-4 and TRBJ2-1, with 10 bases fitting TRBD1. In germline, CDR1 is MRHNA, CDR2 SNTAGT. The CDR3 totals 14 residues. The junction had 3 bases not matched to a gene; V was cut back by 4 bases and J by 6 bases. The CDR3 sequence: CASSGDRGGNEQFF. The DNA for the CDR3 is TGTGCCAGCAGTGGGGACAGGGGTGGCAATGAGCAGTTCTTC.

This CDR3 reads CASSRASGRGEQFF. The CDR3 nucleotides read TGCGCCAGCAGCCGGGCTAGCGGGAGGGGGGAGCAGTTCTTC. The rearrangement links TRBV4-1 to TRBJ2-1; 12 bases fit TRBD2. The CDR3 spans 14 residues. The J segment lost 10 bases and the V segment lost 4 bases, leaving 5 bases of the junction unmatched. Germline-derived CDR1 and CDR2 are MGHRA and YSYEKL.

The V call is TRBV12-3 or TRBV12-4, the J call TRBJ2-2; D gene ambiguous. CDR3 length: 14 residues. Trimming pared 8 bases from V and 1 base from J, leaving 11 bases between. CDR3 sequence reads: CASGLGMNTGELFF. In DNA, the CDR3 is TGTGCCAGCGGGTTAGGCATGAACACCGGGGAGCTGTTTTTT.

This clonotype came up a few times. V gene TRBV20-1 combines with J gene TRBJ2-1; 12 bases align to TRBD2. Losses at the gene ends were 3 bases for V and 4 bases for J; bases not matched to a gene: 7. Germline V gene data show CDR1 as DFQATT and CDR2 as SNEGSKA (reference sequence). The CDR3 contains 16 residues. The CDR3 nucleotides are TGCAGTGCTAGGAGTCCGACTAGCGGGGGATACAATGAGCAGTTCTTC. Encoded protein: CSARSPTSGGYNEQFF.

V is TRBV3-1 and J is TRBJ2-2, with D tentatively TRBD1 (5 bases). Trimming left V 0 bases short and J 0 bases short, with 14 bases between. Looked up from germline, CDR1 is LGHDT and CDR2 is YNNKEL (reference sequence). The CDR3 covers 18 residues. CDR3 in DNA: TGTGCCAGCAGCCAAGAGGAGTGGGGCCGAGCGAACACCGGGGAGCTGTTTTTT. It specifies CASSQEEWGRANTGELFF.

The chain joins TRBV15 to TRBJ2-3; D gene ambiguous. V dropped 0 bases and J dropped 9 bases, with 16 bases sitting between them. Germline V lookup: CDR1 LNHNV, CDR2 YYDKDF (reference sequence). The CDR3 runs to 15 residues. The chain's CDR3 is CATSRDPPGVGTQYF. CDR3 bases: TGTGCCACCAGCAGAGATCCCCCGGGCGTCGGGACGCAGTATTTT.

The V call is TRBV24-1, the J call TRBJ2-1; D is perhaps TRBD1 (5 bases). Germline V gene data show CDR1 as KGHDR and CDR2 as SFDVKD. V was clipped by 0 bases and J by 9 bases, with 11 bases between them. This CDR3 is built from 14 residues. This chain's CDR3 is CATSDLSGNSEQFF. The CDR3 DNA reads TGTGCCACCAGTGATTTGTCAGGGAACAGTGAGCAGTTCTTC.

The chain links TRBV25-1 to TRBJ1-5; weak D call: TRBD1 (6 bases). The V gene's germline CDR1 is MGHDK and CDR2 SYGVNS. This CDR3 has 14 residues. CDR3: CASQGTGSNQPQHF. In DNA form, the CDR3 reads TGTGCTAGTCAGGGGACCGGGAGCAATCAGCCCCAGCATTTT. Combining the CDR3 with reference TRBV25-1 and TRBJ1-5 gives the whole variable domain EADIYQTPRYLVIGTGKKITLECSQTMGHDKMYWYQQDPGMELHLIHYSYGVNSTEKGDLSSESTVSRIRTEHFPLTLESARPSHTSQYLCASQGTGSNQPQHFGDGTRLSIL.